This T cell receptor beta chain came from a study of blood T cell repertoires in COVID-19. The wider study: Sites across the United States, Italy and Spain contributed samples from acute and convalescent COVID-19.

The age range of participants was about 18 to 95 years, with residence in about two dozen US areas. Researchers sorted participants into cohorts using their self-reported clinical history. Study processing details: Nucleated cell counts were estimated from reference gene primer amplification. The data were produced by immunoSEQ multiplex PCR, yet TCRdb's version contains in-frame clones alone and is incomplete. V and J calls and clone size come straight from that table; D and trimming were deduced from the DNA. This table has roughly 250,000 clones, approximately 91% appearing once. This CDR3 region has 15 residues. Per germline, CDR1 SGHVS and CDR2 FNYEAQ. V lost 5 bases to trimming and J lost 4 bases, with 15 bases between them.

This chain links TRBV7-6 with TRBJ1-5, with D possibly being TRBD1 (5 bases). The specimen sequenced was PBMCs or T cells enriched from blood (not recorded which). This clonotype was obtained from a woman aged 40 to 50 with acute COVID-19. As DNA, the CDR3 is TGTGCCAGCAGCCTTGGGGGGGGTATGAATCAGCCCCAGCATTTT. Its translation is CASSLGGGMNQPQHF. The complete variable domain, with remaining parts taken from reference TRBV7-6 and TRBJ1-5, reads GAGVSQSPRYKVTKRGQDVALRCDPISGHVSLYWYRQALGQGPEFLTYFNYEAQQDKSGLPNDRFSAERPEGSISTLTIQRTEQRDSAMYRCASSLGGGMNQPQHFGDGTRLSIL.